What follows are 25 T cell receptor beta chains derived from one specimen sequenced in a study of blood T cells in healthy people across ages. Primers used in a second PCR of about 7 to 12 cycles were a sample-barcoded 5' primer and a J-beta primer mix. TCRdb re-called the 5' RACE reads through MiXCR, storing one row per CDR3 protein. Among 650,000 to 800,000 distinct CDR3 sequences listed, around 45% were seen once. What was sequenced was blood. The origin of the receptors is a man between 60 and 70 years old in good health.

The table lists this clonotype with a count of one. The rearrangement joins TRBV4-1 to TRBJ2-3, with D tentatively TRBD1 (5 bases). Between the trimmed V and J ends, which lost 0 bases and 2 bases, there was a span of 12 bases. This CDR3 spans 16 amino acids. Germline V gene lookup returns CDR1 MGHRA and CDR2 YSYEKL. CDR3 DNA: TGCGCCAGCAGCCAAGAGGGTAGGGGTGACACAGATACGCAGTATTTT. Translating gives CASSQEGRGDTDTQYF.

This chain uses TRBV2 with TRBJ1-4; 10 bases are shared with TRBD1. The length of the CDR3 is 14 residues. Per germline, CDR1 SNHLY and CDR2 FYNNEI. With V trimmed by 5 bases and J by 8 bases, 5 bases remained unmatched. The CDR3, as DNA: TGTGCCAGCAGTTGGGACAGGGGAAGGGAAAAACTGTTTTTT. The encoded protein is CASSWDRGREKLFF.

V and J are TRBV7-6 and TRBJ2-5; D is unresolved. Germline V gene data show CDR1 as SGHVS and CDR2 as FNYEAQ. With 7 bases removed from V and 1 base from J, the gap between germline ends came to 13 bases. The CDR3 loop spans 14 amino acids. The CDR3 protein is CASTQMAGQETQYF. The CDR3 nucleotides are TGTGCCAGCACCCAAATGGCAGGCCAAGAGACCCAGTACTTC. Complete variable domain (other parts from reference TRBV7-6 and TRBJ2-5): GAGVSQSPRYKVTKRGQDVALRCDPISGHVSLYWYRQALGQGPEFLTYFNYEAQQDKSGLPNDRFSAERPEGSISTLTIQRTEQRDSAMYRCASTQMAGQETQYFGPGTRLLVL.

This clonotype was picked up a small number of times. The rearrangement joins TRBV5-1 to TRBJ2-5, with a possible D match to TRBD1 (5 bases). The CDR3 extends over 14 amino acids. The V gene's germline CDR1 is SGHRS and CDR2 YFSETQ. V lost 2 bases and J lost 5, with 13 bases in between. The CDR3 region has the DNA TGCGCCAGCAGCTTCCCGGGCAGGGTGGAGACCCAGTACTTC. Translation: CASSFPGRVETQYF.

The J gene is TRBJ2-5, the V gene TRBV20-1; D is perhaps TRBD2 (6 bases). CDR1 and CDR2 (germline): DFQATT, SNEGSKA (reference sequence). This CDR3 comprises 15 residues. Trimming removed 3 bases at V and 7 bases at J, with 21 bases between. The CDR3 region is CSASAGTKGLGTQYF. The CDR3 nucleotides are TGCAGTGCTAGTGCGGGGACCAAGGGGCTGGGGACCCAGTACTTC.

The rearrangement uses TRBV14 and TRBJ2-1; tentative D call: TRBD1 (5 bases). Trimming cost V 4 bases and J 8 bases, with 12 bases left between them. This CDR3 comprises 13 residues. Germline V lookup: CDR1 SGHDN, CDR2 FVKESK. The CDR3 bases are TGTGCCAGCAGCCTCAGGGTAAGGGATGAGCAGTTCTTC. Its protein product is CASSLRVRDEQFF.

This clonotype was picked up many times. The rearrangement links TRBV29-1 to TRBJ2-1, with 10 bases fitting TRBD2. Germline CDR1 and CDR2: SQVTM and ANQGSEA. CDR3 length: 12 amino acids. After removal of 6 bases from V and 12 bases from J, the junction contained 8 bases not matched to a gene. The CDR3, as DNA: TGCAGCGTCGCCCCGGCTAGCGGGGGGCAGTTCTTC. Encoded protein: CSVAPASGGQFF.

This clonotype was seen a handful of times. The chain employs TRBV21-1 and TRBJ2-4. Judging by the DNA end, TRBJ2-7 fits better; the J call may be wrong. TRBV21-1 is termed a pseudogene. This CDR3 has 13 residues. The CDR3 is CASSKGIFGEQYF. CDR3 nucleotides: TGTGCCAGCAGCAAAGGGATTTTCGGCGAGCAGTACTTC.

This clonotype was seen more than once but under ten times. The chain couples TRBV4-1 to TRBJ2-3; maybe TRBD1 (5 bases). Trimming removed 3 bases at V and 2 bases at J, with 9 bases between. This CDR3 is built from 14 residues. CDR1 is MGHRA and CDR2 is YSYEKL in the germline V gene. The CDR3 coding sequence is TGCGCCAGCAGCCAGCAGGACAACACAGATACGCAGTATTTT. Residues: CASSQQDNTDTQYF.

In DNA, the CDR3 is TGTGCCAGCAGCGGAGCAGGGACAAGTTCACCCCTCCACTTT. Translating it yields CASSGAGTSSPLHF. The chain couples TRBV9 to TRBJ1-6, with a weak D call TRBD1 (6 bases). Germline V gene sequence: CDR1 SGDLS, CDR2 YYNGEE. Trimming shortened V by 3 bases and J by 9 bases, and 13 bases separated the two germline ends. CDR3 length: 14 residues.

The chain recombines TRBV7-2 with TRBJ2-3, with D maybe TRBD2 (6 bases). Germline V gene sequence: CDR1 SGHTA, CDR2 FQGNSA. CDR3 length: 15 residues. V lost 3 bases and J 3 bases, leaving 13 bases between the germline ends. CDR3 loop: CASSFKRAGTDTQYF. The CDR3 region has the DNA TGTGCCAGCAGCTTCAAGCGGGCTGGTACAGATACGCAGTATTTT. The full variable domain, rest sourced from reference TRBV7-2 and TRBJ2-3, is GAGVSQSPSNKVTEKGKDVELRCDPISGHTALYWYRQSLGQGLEFLIYFQGNSAPDKSGLPSDRFSAERTGGSVSTLTIQRTQQEDSAVYLCASSFKRAGTDTQYFGPGTRLTVL.

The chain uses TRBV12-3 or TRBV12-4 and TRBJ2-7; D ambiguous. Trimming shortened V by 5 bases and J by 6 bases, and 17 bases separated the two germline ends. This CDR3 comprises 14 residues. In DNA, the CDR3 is TGTGCCAGCAGTCCGCGTGGGGTGGGCCCCGAGCAGTACTTC. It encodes CASSPRGVGPEQYF.

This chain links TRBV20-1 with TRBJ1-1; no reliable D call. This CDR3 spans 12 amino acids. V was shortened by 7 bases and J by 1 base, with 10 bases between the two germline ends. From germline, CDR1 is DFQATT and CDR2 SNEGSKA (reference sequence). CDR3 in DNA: TGCAGTGTAAGGTATGGGAACACTGAAGCTTTCTTT. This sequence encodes CSVRYGNTEAFF.

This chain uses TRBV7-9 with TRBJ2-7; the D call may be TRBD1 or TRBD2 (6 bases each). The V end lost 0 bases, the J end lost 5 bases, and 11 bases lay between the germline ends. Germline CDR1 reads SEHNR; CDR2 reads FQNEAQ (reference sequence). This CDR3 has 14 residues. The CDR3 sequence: CASSLAGGRNEQYF. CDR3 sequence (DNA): TGTGCCAGCAGCTTAGCCGGGGGCAGGAACGAGCAGTACTTC.

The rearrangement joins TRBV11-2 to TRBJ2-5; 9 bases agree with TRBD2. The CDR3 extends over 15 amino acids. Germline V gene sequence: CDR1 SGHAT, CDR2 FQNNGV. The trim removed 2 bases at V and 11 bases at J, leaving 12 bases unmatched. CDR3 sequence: CASSLNSGGTGEQYF. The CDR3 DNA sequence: TGTGCCAGCAGCTTAAATAGCGGGGGCACGGGGGAGCAGTACTTC.

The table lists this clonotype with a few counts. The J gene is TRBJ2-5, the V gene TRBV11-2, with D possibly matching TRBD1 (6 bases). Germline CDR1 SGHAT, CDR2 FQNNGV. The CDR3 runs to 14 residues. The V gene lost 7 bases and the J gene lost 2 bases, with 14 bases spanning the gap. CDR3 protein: CASITPGQQETQYF. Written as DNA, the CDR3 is TGTGCCAGCATAACTCCGGGACAACAAGAGACCCAGTACTTC.

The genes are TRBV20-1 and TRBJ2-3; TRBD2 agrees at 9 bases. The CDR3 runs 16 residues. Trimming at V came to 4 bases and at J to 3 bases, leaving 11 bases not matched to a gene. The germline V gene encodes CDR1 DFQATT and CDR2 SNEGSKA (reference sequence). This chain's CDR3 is CSAIRAGGAATDTQYF. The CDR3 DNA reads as TGCAGTGCTATTCGAGCGGGGGGTGCAGCGACAGATACGCAGTATTTT.

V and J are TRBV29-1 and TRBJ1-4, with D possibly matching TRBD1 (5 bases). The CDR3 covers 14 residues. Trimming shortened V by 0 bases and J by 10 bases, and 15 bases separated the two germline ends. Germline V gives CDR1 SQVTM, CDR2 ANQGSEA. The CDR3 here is CSVEDGGSTGKLFF. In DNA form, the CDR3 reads TGCAGCGTTGAAGATGGGGGGTCCACTGGAAAACTGTTTTTT.

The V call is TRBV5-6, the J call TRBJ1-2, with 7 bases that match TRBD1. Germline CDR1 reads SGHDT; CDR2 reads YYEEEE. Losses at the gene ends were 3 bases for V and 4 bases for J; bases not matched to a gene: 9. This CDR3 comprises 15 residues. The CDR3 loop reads CASSWETTGTYGYTF. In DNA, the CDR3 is TGTGCCAGCAGCTGGGAAACGACAGGGACCTATGGCTACACCTTC.

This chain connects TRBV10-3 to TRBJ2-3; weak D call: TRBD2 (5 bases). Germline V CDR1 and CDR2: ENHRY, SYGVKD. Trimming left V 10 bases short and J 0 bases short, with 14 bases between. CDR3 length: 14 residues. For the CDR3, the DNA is TGTGCCACCACTCTAGCATCTAGCACAGATACGCAGTATTTT. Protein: CATTLASSTDTQYF.

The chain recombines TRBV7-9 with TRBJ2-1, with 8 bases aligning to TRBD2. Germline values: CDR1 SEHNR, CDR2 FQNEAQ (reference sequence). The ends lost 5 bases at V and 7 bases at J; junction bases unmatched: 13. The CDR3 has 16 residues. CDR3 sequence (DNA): TGTGCCAGCAGCACCTTAGCGGGGCCCGTGGCAAATGAGCAGTTCTTC. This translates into CASSTLAGPVANEQFF.

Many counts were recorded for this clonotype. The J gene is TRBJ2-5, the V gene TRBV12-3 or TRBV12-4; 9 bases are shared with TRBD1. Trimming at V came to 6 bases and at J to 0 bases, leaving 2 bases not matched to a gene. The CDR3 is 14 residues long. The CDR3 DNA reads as TGTGCCAGCAGGGGACAGGGTTACCAAGAGACCCAGTACTTC. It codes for CASRGQGYQETQYF.

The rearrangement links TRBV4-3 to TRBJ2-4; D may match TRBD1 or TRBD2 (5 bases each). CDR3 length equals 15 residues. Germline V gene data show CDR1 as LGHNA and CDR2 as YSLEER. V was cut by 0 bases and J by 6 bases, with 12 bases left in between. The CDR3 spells CASSQDLARANIQYF. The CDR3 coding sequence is TGCGCCAGCAGCCAAGACCTAGCCAGGGCAAACATTCAGTACTTC.

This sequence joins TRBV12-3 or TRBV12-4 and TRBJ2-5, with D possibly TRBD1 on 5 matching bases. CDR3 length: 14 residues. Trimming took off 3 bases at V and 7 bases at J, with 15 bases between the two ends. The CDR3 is CASSLSSGFGTQYF. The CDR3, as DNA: TGTGCCAGCAGTTTGTCGTCAGGGTTCGGGACCCAGTACTTC.

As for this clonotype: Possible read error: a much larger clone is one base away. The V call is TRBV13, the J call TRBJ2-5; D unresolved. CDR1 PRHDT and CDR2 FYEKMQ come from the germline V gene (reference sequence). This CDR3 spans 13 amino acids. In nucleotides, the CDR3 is TGTGCCAGCAGCTACCCAAACCAAGGGACCCAGTACTTC. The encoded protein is CASSYPNQGTQYF.